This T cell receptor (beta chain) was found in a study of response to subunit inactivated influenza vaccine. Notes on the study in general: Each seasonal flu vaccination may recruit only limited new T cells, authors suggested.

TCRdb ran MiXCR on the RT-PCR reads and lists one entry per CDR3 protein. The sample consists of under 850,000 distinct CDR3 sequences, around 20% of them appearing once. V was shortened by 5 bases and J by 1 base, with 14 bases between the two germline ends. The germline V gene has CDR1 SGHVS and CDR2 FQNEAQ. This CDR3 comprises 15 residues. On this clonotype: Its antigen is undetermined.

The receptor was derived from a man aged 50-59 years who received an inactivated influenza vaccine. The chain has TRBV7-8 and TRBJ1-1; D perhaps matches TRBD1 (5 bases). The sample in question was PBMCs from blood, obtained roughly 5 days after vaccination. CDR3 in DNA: TGTGCCAGCAGCCTCCATAGGGGTACGAACACTGAAGCTTTCTTT. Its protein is CASSLHRGTNTEAFF. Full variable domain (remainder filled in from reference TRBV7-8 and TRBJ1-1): GAGVSQSPRYKVAKRGQDVALRCDPISGHVSLFWYQQALGQGPEFLTYFQNEAQLDKSGLPSDRFFAERPEGSVSTLKIQRTQQEDSAVYLCASSLHRGTNTEAFFGQGTRLTVV.